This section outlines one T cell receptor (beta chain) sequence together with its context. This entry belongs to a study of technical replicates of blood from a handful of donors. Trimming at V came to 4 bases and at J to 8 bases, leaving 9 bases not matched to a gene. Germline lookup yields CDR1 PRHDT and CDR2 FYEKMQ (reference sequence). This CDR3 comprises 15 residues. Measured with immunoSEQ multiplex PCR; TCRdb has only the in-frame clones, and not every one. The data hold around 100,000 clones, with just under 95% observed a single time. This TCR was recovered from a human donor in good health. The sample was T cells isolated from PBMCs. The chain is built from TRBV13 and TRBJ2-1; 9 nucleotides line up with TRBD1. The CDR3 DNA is TGTGCCAGCAGCTGGCCCGGGACAGGGAGGGATGAGCAGTTCTTC. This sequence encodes CASSWPGTGRDEQFF.